A single sample gave rise to the 27 T cell receptor beta chains below, sequenced in a study of tumor-infiltrating lymphocytes in primary liver carcinoma. A primer matching the constant region was used to make TCR beta cDNA from approximately 520 ng of total RNA. It was through three nested multiplex PCR rounds of slightly modified ARM-PCR that TCR beta libraries arose. A C-beta reverse primer and TRBV1-TRBV30 forward primers served in each of the first two PCR rounds, at about 9 cycles apiece. TCRdb recomputed calls from the multiplex PCR reads with MiXCR, one row per CDR3 protein. The repertoire has 300,000 to 400,000 distinct CDR3 sequences, less than 70% of them found once; the top ten carry about 6%. Researchers drew blood RNA from unsorted whole blood and extracted germline DNA as well. Sequencing was done on a sample of peripheral blood. The receptors come from a man between 35 and 55 years old with primary liver carcinoma and hepatitis B virus infection.

Notes on this clonotype: A much larger clone differs from this one at a single base, so this may be a read error. This chain uses TRBV6-1 with TRBJ2-3, with D unresolved. The ends were cut back, 8 bases at V and 4 bases at J, with 7 bases in the middle. The germline gives CDR1 MNHNS, CDR2 SASEGT. The CDR3 length is 11 residues. CDR3 amino acids: CASRRSDTQYF. The CDR3 region has the DNA TGTGCCAGCCGACGGTCAGATACGCAGTATTTT.

For this clonotype: As the CDR3 is not closed by the conserved phenylalanine or tryptophan, this likely results from a read error. This sequence joins TRBV11-2 and TRBJ2-7; D is ambiguous. The CDR3 length is 12 residues. Germline V gene lookup returns CDR1 SGHAT and CDR2 FQNNGV. The CDR3: CASSTAAVEQYL. The CDR3 bases are TGTGCAAGCAGCACCGCGGCAGTCGAGCAGTACCTC.

Many counts were recorded for this clonotype. The chain uses TRBV6-6 and TRBJ2-1; 10 bases fit TRBD2. From germline, CDR1 is MNHNY and CDR2 SVGAGI (reference sequence). CDR3 length equals 15 residues. The junction had 6 bases not matched to a gene; V was cut back by 2 bases and J by 8 bases. CDR3 amino acids: CASSYIGTSVYEQFF. The CDR3 nucleotides read TGTGCCAGCAGTTACATTGGGACTAGCGTTTATGAGCAGTTCTTC.

Details on this clonotype: This may come from a read error, since a much larger clone is one base off. Written as DNA, the CDR3 is TGTGTCAGCAGCTCCGGGACTCCCTCCTACGAGCAGTACTTC. It specifies CVSSSGTPSYEQYF. V usage is TRBV6-5 and J usage is TRBJ2-7, with a possible D match to TRBD2 (6 bases). Germline values: CDR1 MNHEY, CDR2 SVGAGI. The CDR3 covers 14 residues.

About this clonotype itself: An end of the junction does not agree with germline; a read error may underlie this. The V gene is TRBV6-5, the J gene TRBJ2-7; TRBD2 is a possible D gene (6 bases). Per germline, CDR1 MNHEY and CDR2 SVGAGI. This CDR3 has 12 amino acids. CDR3 protein: CASNYAGSERYF. The CDR3 nucleotides read TGTGCCAGCAATTACGCGGGGTCCGAGCGGTACTTC.

About this clonotype itself: The CDR3 end shows no conserved phenylalanine or tryptophan, and so a read error is likely. The chain is built from TRBV11-2 and TRBJ2-3, with 8 positions matching TRBD2. With V trimmed by 6 bases and J by 4 bases, 12 bases remained unmatched. Germline CDR1 and CDR2: SGHAT and FQNNGV. The CDR3 spans 16 residues. The CDR3 is CASRHAGGRSSDTQYY. In DNA form, the CDR3 reads TGTGCCAGCAGACATGCCGGCGGGAGGTCATCAGATACGCAGTATTAT.

Regarding this clonotype: It may be a read error: a sequence one base away is much more abundant. The chain links TRBV12-5 to TRBJ2-1; TRBD2 aligns across 11 bases. Germline values: CDR1 LGHNT, CDR2 FRNRAP. This CDR3 is 17 amino acids long. The CDR3, as DNA: TGTGTTAGTGGTTTCCTAGCCGGGACTAGCGGTTACAATGAGCAGTTCTTC. This codes for CVSGFLAGTSGYNEQFF.

As concerns this clonotype: This CDR3 is missing its conserved last phenylalanine or tryptophan, likely due to a read error. This chain joins TRBV10-3 and TRBJ1-5; D gene unclear. V was cut by 6 bases and J by 4 bases, with 16 bases left in between. CDR1 and CDR2 from the germline V gene are ENHRY and SYGVKD. The CDR3 extends over 15 amino acids. The CDR3 here is CAISDPGLNNQPQHI. The CDR3 bases are TGTGCCATCAGCGATCCCGGACTCAATAATCAGCCCCAGCATATT.

The rearrangement joins TRBV5-1 to TRBJ1-2; D is possibly TRBD1 (6 bases). Germline lookup yields CDR1 SGHRS and CDR2 YFSETQ. Deletions cut 0 bases from V and 7 bases from J, with 13 bases between. This CDR3 region has 14 residues. CDR3 amino acids: CASSLVQGPAGYTF. CDR3 bases: TGCGCCAGCAGCTTGGTCCAGGGGCCAGCTGGCTACACCTTC.

This chain connects TRBV25-1 to TRBJ1-1; 7 bases are a match to TRBD1. The CDR3 loop spans 14 amino acids. With 6 bases clipped from V and 4 bases from J, the junction kept 8 bases outside the gene matches. Germline CDR1 and CDR2: MGHDK and SYGVNS. CDR3 coding DNA: TGTGCCAGCAGGGGCGCCGGGACAGCCACTGAAGCTTTCTTT. Its translation: CASRGAGTATEAFF.

This chain connects TRBV28 to TRBJ2-7; 12 bases match TRBD2. CDR1 and CDR2 from the germline V gene are MDHEN and SYDVKM. The CDR3 sequence is 16 residues long. V gave up 5 bases and J gave up 3 bases; unmatched junction bases: 8. CDR3 coding DNA: TGTGCCAGCAGTGAGGCTAGCGGGAGGGCGATCTACGAGCAGTACTTC. Translation gives CASSEASGRAIYEQYF.

With respect to this clonotype: One end of the junction does not line up with germline, which may come from a read error. This chain connects TRBV10-2 to TRBJ1-5; D unresolved. CDR3 length: 15 residues. Per germline, CDR1 WSHSY and CDR2 SAAADI. The CDR3 region is CTSRMTWAYNQPQHF. Written as DNA, the CDR3 is TGCACCAGCAGAATGACATGGGCCTACAATCAGCCCCAGCATTTT.

For this clonotype: A junction boundary mismatches the germline segment, possibly from a read error. This chain connects TRBV5-6 to TRBJ2-1; D might be TRBD1 or TRBD2, each matching 5 bases. CDR1 is SGHDT, CDR2 YYEEEE, per germline. This CDR3 comprises 16 residues. DNA of the CDR3: TGTGCCAGCAGCCCGGACACCGGGGTGGGGTACAGTGAGCAGTTCTTC. The encoded protein is CASSPDTGVGYSEQFF.

V is TRBV12-3 or TRBV12-4 and J is TRBJ2-7; 7 bases are a match to TRBD2. CDR3 length: 15 residues. V lost 5 bases, J lost 3 bases, and 10 bases stayed unmatched. DNA for the CDR3: TGTGCCAGCAGTATAACAGTGGGGGGGGACTACGAGCAGTACTTC. As protein: CASSITVGGDYEQYF.

Concerning this clonotype itself: This clone may be a read error of a much larger clone one base away. This chain uses TRBV6-5 with TRBJ1-4; D remains unclear. The CDR3 has 15 amino acids. The germline gives CDR1 MNHEY, CDR2 SVGAGI. As DNA, the CDR3 is TGTGCCAGCAGCCCGTCGCAACCAACTAATGAAGAACTGTTTTTT. Protein product: CASSPSQPTNEELFF.

Points on this clonotype: Relative to the germline gene, one junction end is altered; a read error may explain this. CDR3 sequence reads: CASSRATGATNERLFF. DNA of the CDR3: TGTGCCAGCAGCCGAGCAACAGGGGCGACTAATGAAAGACTGTTTTTT. The rearrangement links TRBV4-2 to TRBJ1-4; 7 positions match TRBD1. Germline V CDR1 and CDR2: LGHNA, YNFKEQ. CDR3 length equals 16 residues.

About this clonotype itself: A read error may account for a junction end that differs from germline. This chain links TRBV10-2 with TRBJ1-2; D unresolved. Per the germline V gene, CDR1 is WSHSY and CDR2 is SAAADI. The CDR3 is made up of 14 amino acids. The CDR3 DNA is TGCGCCAGCAGTGAATATAGTGGGTCCTATGGCTACATCTTC. Translation: CASSEYSGSYGYIF.

This clonotype was seen more than once but under ten times. The chain is built from TRBV6-5 and TRBJ2-7, with TRBD2 matching 9 bases. Germline CDR1 and CDR2: MNHEY and SVGAGI. The CDR3 length is 12 residues. After removal of 10 bases from V and 7 bases from J, the junction contained 8 bases not matched to a gene. This CDR3 is CATLAGVGEQYF. The CDR3, as DNA: TGTGCCACCTTAGCGGGAGTCGGGGAGCAGTACTTC.

This clonotype was recorded a few times. V gene TRBV5-1 combines with J gene TRBJ2-3; 9 bases are a match to TRBD2. With V trimmed by 2 bases and J by 4 bases, 23 bases remained unmatched. The CDR3 is made up of 21 amino acids. From germline, CDR1 is SGHRS and CDR2 YFSETQ. This CDR3 is CASSFPMTGIAGDIPPDTQYF. In DNA form, the CDR3 reads TGCGCCAGCAGCTTTCCTATGACCGGGATAGCGGGAGACATTCCACCAGATACGCAGTATTTT.

This chain joins TRBV29-1 and TRBJ2-7; 11 bases are shared with TRBD2. Unmatched junction bases numbered 14, after V lost 6 bases and J lost 7 bases. This CDR3 has 15 amino acids. The germline CDR1 and CDR2 sequences are SQVTM and ANQGSEA. The CDR3 DNA sequence: TGCAGCGTGGCGGGACTAGCGGTCATGATCTATGAGCAGTACTTC. It translates to CSVAGLAVMIYEQYF.

This clonotype occurred a few times. One end of the junction does not line up with germline, which may come from a read error. Here the CDR3 reads CASSLEGLSSYEQYF. As DNA, the CDR3 is TGTGCCAGTAGCTTAGAAGGTCTATCTTCCTACGAGCAGTACTTC. The rearrangement joins TRBV11-2 to TRBJ2-7; no clear D gene. This CDR3 comprises 15 residues. The germline CDR1 and CDR2 sequences are SGHAT and FQNNGV.

The table lists this clonotype with a count of one. V gene TRBV4-1 combines with J gene TRBJ2-2, with 9 bases identical to TRBD2. V was clipped by 5 bases and J by 4 bases; unmatched bases: 5. The CDR3 sequence is 15 residues long. From germline, CDR1 is MGHRA and CDR2 YSYEKL. This CDR3 reads CASSTPAGGTGELFF. The CDR3, as DNA: TGCGCCAGCAGCACACCAGCGGGAGGCACCGGGGAGCTGTTTTTT.

Points on this clonotype: One base away lies a much larger clone, so this may be a sequencing read error. The V and J genes are TRBV6-2 or TRBV6-3 and TRBJ2-3; perhaps TRBD1 as D (6 bases). This CDR3 is built from 15 residues. Between the trimmed V and J ends, which lost 5 bases and 0 bases, there was a span of 12 bases. CDR1 is MNHEY and CDR2 is SVGEGT in the germline V gene. The CDR3 nucleotides are TGTGCCAGCAGTCGCAGGGGCGGTAGCACAGATACGCAGTATTTT. Translation gives CASSRRGGSTDTQYF.

The sample holds many counts of this clonotype. The rearrangement links TRBV29-1 to TRBJ2-1, with TRBD2 as a possible D gene (6 bases). Looked up from germline, CDR1 is SQVTM and CDR2 is ANQGSEA. This CDR3 spans 13 amino acids. The V gene lost 5 bases and the J gene lost 6 bases, with 14 bases spanning the gap. CDR3 bases: TGCAGCGTTTCCGGGACTCTTCTCAATGAGCAGTTCTTC. As protein: CSVSGTLLNEQFF.

Comment on this clonotype: A read error may be the cause here, since a much bigger clone is one base away. The CDR3 DNA is TGCGCCGGCAGCAACAGACTAGCGGGAGGTAGCACAGATACGCAGTATTTT. Its translation: CAGSNRLAGGSTDTQYF. The V and J genes are TRBV4-3 and TRBJ2-3; 13 bases are a match to TRBD2. CDR1 and CDR2 from the germline V gene are LGHNA and YSLEER. The length of the CDR3 is 17 residues.

In regard to this clonotype: This could be a read error, since a much larger clone is one nucleotide away. This rearrangement joins TRBV28 to TRBJ1-6; 8 bases are shared with TRBD1. The CDR3 is made up of 14 amino acids. V lost 5 bases to trimming and J lost 9 bases; unmatched junction nucleotides: 6. CDR1 MDHEN and CDR2 SYDVKM come from the germline V gene. The CDR3 DNA sequence: TGTGCCAGCAGTCCCGGACAGGGAACTTCACCCCTCCACTTT. This gives the protein CASSPGQGTSPLHF. The full variable domain, rest sourced from reference TRBV28 and TRBJ1-6, is DVKVTQSSRYLVKRTGEKVFLECVQDMDHENMFWYRQDPGLGLRLIYFSYDVKMKEKGDIPEGYSVSREKKERFSLILESASTNQTSMYLCASSPGQGTSPLHFGNGTRLTVT.

This clonotype is a singleton in its sample. V is TRBV11-2 and J is TRBJ2-3; D is undetermined. Trimming shortened V by 3 bases and J by 3 bases, and 13 bases separated the two germline ends. The CDR3 contains 15 residues. CDR1 is SGHAT and CDR2 is FQNNGV in the germline V gene. The CDR3 loop is CASSLGGNGTDTQYF. CDR3 sequence (DNA): TGTGCCAGCAGCTTGGGTGGGAATGGGACAGATACGCAGTATTTT.